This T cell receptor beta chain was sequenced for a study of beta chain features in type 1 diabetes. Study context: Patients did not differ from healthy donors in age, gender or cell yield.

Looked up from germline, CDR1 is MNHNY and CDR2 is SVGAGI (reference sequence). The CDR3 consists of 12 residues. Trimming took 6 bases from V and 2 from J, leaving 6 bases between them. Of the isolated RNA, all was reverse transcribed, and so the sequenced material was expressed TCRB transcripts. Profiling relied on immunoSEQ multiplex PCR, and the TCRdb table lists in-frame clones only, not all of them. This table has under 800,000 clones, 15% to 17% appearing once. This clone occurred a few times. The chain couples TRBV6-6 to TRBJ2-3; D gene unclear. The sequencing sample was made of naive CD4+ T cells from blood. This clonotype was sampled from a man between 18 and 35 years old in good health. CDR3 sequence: CASRSHTDTQYF. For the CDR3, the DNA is TGTGCCAGCAGGTCCCACACAGATACGCAGTATTTT.